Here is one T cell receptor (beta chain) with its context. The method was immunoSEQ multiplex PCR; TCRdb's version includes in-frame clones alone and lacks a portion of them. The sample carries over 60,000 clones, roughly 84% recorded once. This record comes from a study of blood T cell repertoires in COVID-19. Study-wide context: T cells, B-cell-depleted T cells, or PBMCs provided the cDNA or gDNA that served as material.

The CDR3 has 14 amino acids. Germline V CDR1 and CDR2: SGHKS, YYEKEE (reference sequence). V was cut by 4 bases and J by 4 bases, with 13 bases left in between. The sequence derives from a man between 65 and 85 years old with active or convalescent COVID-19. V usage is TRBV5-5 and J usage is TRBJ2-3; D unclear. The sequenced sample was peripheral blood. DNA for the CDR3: TGTGCCAGCAGCCGTGTGGATGAGGCAGATACGCAGTATTTT. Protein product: CASSRVDEADTQYF.